The text below deals with one TCR beta chain. The antigen is undetermined. This CDR3 has 14 residues. The trim removed 7 bases at V and 0 bases at J, leaving 5 bases unmatched. From germline, CDR1 is LNHDA and CDR2 SQIVND (reference sequence). Tumor samples were taken before definitive surgery or chemotherapy. This entry belongs to a study of high-grade serous ovarian cancer treatment subgroups. General study results and limits: Different patients shared almost no repertoire; same-patient tumors shared about 0.095 to 0.79. Clonal relatedness tracked neoantigen level, and by trend copy number and mutation load.

Using immunoSEQ multiplex PCR, the repertoire was profiled, and TCRdb retains in-frame clones only, with some absent. The data show about 16,000 clones, 73% seen once. V gene TRBV19 combines with J gene TRBJ1-2, with 7 bases that match TRBD1. The TCR comes from a human donor with high-grade serous ovarian cancer. Input material: tumor tissue. The DNA of the CDR3 is TGTGCCAGTACCCCAGGGGGGGCTAACTATGGCTACACCTTC. It yields the protein CASTPGGANYGYTF.